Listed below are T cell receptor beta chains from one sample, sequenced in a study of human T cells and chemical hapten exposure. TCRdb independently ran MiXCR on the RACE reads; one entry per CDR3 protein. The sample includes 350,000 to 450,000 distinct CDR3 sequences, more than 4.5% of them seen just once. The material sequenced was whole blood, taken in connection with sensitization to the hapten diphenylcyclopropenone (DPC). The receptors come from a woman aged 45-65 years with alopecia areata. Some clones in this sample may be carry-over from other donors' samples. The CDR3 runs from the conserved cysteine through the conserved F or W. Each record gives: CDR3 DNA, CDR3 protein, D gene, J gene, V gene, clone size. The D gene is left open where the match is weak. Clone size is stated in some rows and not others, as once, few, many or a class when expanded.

DNA: TGTGCCTCAGGGAGGGGGCTGAGCACAGATACGCAGTATTTT
CDR3: CASGRGLSTDTQYF
D: -
J: TRBJ2-3
V: TRBV7-2
size: -

DNA: TGCAGCGTTGCCGGACAGGGGGTCACAGATACGCAGTATTTT
CDR3: CSVAGQGVTDTQYF
D: TRBD1
J: TRBJ2-3
V: TRBV29-1
size: many

DNA: TGTGCCAGCAGTTTAAGGCTGGAAGGCGCAGAGACCCAGTACTTC
CDR3: CASSLRLEGAETQYF
D: -
J: TRBJ2-5
V: TRBV12-3/TRBV12-4
size: -

DNA: TGTGCCAGCAGCTTAGACAGGGGCTCCAATCAGCCCCAGCATTTT
CDR3: CASSLDRGSNQPQHF
D: TRBD1
J: TRBJ1-5
V: TRBV7-6
size: many

DNA: TGCGCCAGCAGCTTAGGGACTAGCAGGGAAGAGACCCAGTACTTC
CDR3: CASSLGTSREETQYF
D: TRBD2
J: TRBJ2-5
V: TRBV5-1
size: many

DNA: TGCGCCAGCAGTCAGGGGGCGCGTGGCTACACCTTC
CDR3: CASSQGARGYTF
D: TRBD1
J: TRBJ1-2
V: TRBV5-1
size: many

DNA: TGTGCCAGCGGATGGGGAATGAACACTGAAGCTTTCTTT
CDR3: CASGWGMNTEAFF
D: -
J: TRBJ1-1
V: TRBV5-4
size: many

DNA: TGTGCCAGCAGTTCCCTAGCGGGAGGGCCCTACGAGACCCAGTACTTC
CDR3: CASSSLAGGPYETQYF
D: TRBD2
J: TRBJ2-5
V: TRBV27
size: many

DNA: TGCGCCAGCAGGGAGTCGGGGGATACGCAGTATTTT
CDR3: CASRESGDTQYF
D: -
J: TRBJ2-3
V: TRBV5-1
size: many

DNA: TGTGCCAGCAGCTCCCCCGGGACCGACACTGAAGCTTTCTTT
CDR3: CASSSPGTDTEAFF
D: -
J: TRBJ1-1
V: TRBV7-3
size: many

DNA: TGCGCCAGCAGGTCATCCGTCACAGATACGCAGTATTTT
CDR3: CASRSSVTDTQYF
D: -
J: TRBJ2-3
V: TRBV5-1
size: -

DNA: TGTGCCAGCAGTTACACGACAGGGGGCTATGGCTACACCTTC
CDR3: CASSYTTGGYGYTF
D: TRBD1
J: TRBJ1-2
V: TRBV6-5
size: few

DNA: TGTGCCAGCAGCACCGGACAGCTCCAGAGAGCCCAGTACTTC
CDR3: CASSTGQLQRAQYF
D: -
J: TRBJ2-5
V: TRBV11-2
size: -

DNA: TGCAGCGTTGAAAGAGGGGCAGGAGCTTTCTTT
CDR3: CSVERGAGAFF
D: -
J: TRBJ1-1
V: TRBV29-1
size: many

DNA: TGTGCCAGCAGCTCCCATGGGCCCAATCAGCCCCAGCATTTT
CDR3: CASSSHGPNQPQHF
D: -
J: TRBJ1-5
V: TRBV7-9
size: many

DNA: TGTGCCAGCAGGATGACAGGGGACACTGAAGCTTTCTTT
CDR3: CASRMTGDTEAFF
D: TRBD1
J: TRBJ1-1
V: TRBV2
size: once

DNA: TGTGCCAGCAGCCCAGCGGGGTTACAGCCCCAGCATTTT
CDR3: CASSPAGLQPQHF
D: -
J: TRBJ1-5
V: TRBV7-9
size: -